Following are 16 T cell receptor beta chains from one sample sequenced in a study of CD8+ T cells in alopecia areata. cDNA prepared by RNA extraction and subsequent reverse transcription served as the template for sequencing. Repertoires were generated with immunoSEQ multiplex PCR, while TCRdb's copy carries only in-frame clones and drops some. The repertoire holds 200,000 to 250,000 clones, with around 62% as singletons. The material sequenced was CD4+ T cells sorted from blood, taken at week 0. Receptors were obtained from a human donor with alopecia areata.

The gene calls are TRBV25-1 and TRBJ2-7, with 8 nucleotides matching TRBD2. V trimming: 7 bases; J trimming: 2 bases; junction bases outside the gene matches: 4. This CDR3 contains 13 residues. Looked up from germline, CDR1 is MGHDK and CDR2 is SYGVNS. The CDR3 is CASTFSGTYEQYF. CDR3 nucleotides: TGTGCCAGCACCTTTAGCGGGACCTACGAGCAGTACTTC.

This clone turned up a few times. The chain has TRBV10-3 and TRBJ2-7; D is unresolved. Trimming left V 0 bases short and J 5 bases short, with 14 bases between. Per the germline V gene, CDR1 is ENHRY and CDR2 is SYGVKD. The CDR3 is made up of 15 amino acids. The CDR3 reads CAISESTRVGDEQYF. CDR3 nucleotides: TGTGCCATCAGTGAGTCGACTCGGGTAGGCGACGAGCAGTACTTC.

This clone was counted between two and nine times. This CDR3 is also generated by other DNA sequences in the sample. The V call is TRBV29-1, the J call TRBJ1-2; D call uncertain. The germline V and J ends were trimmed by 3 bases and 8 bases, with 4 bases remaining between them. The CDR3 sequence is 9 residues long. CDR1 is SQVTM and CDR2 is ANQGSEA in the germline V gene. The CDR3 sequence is CSVEGGYTF. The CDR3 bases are TGCAGCGTTGAGGGCGGCTACACCTTC.

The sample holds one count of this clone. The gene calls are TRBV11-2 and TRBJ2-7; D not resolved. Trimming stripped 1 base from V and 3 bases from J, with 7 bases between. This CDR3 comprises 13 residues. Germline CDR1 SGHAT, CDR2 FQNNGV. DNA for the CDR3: TGTGCCAGCAGCTTAGGGGCTGGCTACGAGCAGTACTTC. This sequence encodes CASSLGAGYEQYF.

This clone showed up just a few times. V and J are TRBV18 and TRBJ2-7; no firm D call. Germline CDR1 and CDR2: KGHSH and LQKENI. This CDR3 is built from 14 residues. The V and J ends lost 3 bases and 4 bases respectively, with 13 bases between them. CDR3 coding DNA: TGTGCCAGCTCACCGCGCGTAGCCCCATACGAGCAGTACTTC. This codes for CASSPRVAPYEQYF. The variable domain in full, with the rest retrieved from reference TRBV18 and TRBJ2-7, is NAGVMQNPRHLVRRRGQEARLRCSPMKGHSHVYWYRQLPEEGLKFMVYLQKENIIDESGMPKERFSAEFPKEGPSILRIQQVVRGDSAAYFCASSPRVAPYEQYFGPGTRLTVT.

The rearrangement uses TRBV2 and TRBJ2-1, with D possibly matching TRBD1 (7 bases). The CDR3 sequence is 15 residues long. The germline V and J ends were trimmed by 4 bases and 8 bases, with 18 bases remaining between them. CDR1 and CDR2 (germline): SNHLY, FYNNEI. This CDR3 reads CASSGGTVNIHEQFF. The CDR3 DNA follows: TGTGCCAGCAGTGGCGGGACAGTAAATATTCATGAGCAGTTCTTC.

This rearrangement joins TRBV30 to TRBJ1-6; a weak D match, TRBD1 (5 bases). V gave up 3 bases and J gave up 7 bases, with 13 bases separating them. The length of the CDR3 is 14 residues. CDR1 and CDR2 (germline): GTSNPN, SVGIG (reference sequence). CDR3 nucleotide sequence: TGTGCCTGGAGAGTAGGGGTGAGCAATTCACCCCTCCACTTT. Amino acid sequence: CAWRVGVSNSPLHF.

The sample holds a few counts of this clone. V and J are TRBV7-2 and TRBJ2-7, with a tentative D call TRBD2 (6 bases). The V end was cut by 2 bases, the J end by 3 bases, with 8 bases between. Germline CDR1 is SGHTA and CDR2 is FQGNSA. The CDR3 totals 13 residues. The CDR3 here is CASSLRGIYEQYF. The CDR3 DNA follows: TGTGCCAGCAGCTTACGGGGGATCTACGAGCAGTACTTC.

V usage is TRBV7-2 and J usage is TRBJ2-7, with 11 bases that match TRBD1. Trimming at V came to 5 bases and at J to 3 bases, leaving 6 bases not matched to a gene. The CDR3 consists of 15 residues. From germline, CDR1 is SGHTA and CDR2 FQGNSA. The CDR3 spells CASSLPGTGGYEQYF. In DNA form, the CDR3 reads TGTGCCAGCAGCCTACCCGGGACAGGGGGCTACGAGCAGTACTTC.

CDR3 region: CAWSTGTSGVNEQFF. CDR3 nucleotides: TGTGCCTGGAGTACCGGGACTAGCGGGGTCAATGAGCAGTTCTTC. The gene calls are TRBV30 and TRBJ2-1; 13 positions agree with TRBD2. Germline lookup yields CDR1 GTSNPN and CDR2 SVGIG (reference sequence). This CDR3 is 15 amino acids long. V lost 2 bases, J lost 6 bases, and 4 bases stayed unmatched.

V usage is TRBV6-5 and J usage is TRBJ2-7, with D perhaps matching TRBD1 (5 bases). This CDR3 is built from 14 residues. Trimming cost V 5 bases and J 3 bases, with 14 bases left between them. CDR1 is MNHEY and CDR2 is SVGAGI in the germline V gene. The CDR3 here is CASSQTGPFYEQYF. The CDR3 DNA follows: TGTGCCAGCAGTCAAACAGGACCCTTCTACGAGCAGTACTTC.

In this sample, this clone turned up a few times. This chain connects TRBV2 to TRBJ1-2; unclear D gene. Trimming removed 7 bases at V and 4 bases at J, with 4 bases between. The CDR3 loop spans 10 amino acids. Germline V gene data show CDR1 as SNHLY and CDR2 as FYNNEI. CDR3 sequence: CASMAYGYTF. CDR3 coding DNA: TGTGCCAGCATGGCCTATGGCTACACCTTC. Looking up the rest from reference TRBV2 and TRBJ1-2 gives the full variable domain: EPEVTQTPSHQVTQMGQEVILRCVPISNHLYFYWYRQILGQKVEFLVSFYNNEISEKSEIFDDQFSVERPDGSNFTLKIRSTKLEDSAMYFCASMAYGYTFGSGTRLTVV.

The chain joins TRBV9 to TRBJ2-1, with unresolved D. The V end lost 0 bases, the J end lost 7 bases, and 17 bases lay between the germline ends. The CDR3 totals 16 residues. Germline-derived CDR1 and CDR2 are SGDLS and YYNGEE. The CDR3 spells CASSVDVYSSLNEQFF. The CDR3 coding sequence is TGTGCCAGCAGCGTAGATGTATATTCGTCCCTTAATGAGCAGTTCTTC.

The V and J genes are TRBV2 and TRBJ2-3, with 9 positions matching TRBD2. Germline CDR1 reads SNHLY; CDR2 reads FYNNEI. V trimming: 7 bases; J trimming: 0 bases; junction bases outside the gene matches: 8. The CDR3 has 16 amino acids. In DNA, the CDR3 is TGTGCCAGCAACCCAACCGGGACTAGCAGCACAGATACGCAGTATTTT. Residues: CASNPTGTSSTDTQYF.

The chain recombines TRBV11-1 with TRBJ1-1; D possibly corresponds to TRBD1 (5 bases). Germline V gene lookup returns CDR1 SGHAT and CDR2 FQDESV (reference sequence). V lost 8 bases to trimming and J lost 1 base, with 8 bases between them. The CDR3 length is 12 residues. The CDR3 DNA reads TGTGCCAGCGGACACCCGAACACTGAAGCTTTCTTT. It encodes CASGHPNTEAFF.

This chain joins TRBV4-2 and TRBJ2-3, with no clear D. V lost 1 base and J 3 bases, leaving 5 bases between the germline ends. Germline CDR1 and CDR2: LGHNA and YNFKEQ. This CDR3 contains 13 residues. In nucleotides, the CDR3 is TGTGCCAGCAGCCAAGGGCTGACAGATACGCAGTATTTT. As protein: CASSQGLTDTQYF.